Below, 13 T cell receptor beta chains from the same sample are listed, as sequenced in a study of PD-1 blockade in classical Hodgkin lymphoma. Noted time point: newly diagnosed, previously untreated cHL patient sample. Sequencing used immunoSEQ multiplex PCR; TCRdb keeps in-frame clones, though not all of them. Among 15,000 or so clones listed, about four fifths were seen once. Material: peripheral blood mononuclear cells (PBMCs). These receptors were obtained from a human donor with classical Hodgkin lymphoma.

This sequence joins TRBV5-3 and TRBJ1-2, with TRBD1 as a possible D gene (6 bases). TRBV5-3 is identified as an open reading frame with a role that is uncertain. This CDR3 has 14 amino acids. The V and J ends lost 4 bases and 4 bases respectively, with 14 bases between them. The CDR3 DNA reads TGTGCCAGAAGCACCCCCCCGGACAGCTATGGCTACACCTTC. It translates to CARSTPPDSYGYTF.

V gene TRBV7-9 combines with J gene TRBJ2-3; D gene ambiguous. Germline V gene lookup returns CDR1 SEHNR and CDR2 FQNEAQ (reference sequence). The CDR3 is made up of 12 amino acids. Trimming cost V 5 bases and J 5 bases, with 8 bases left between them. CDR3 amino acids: CASSLELDTQYF. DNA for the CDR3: TGTGCCAGCAGCCTTGAGCTAGATACGCAGTATTTT.

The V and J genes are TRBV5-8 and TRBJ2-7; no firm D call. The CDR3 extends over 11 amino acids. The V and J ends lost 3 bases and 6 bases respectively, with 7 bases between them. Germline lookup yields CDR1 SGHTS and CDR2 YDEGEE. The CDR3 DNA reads TGTGCCAGCAGCTACCAGACCGAGCAGTACTTC. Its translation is CASSYQTEQYF. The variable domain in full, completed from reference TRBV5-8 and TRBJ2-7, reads EAGVTQSPTHLIKTRGQQATLRCSPISGHTSVYWYQQALGLGLQFLLWYDEGEERNRGNFPPRFSGRQFPNYSSELNVNALELEDSALYLCASSYQTEQYFGPGTRLTVT.

CDR3 loop: CASSLDYSGHNEQFF. CDR3 in DNA: TGTGCCAGCAGCTTGGACTACAGCGGACACAATGAGCAGTTCTTC. The V gene is TRBV5-4, the J gene TRBJ2-1; D may be TRBD2 (5 bases). Germline values: CDR1 SGHNT, CDR2 YYREEE (reference sequence). The ends were cut back, 0 bases at V and 5 bases at J, with 12 bases in the middle. The CDR3 covers 15 residues.

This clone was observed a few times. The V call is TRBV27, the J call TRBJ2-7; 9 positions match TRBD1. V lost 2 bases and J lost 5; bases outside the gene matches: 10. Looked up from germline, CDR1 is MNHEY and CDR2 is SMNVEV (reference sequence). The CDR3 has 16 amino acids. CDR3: CASSLGSGQGLNEQYF. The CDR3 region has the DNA TGTGCCAGCAGTTTAGGTTCGGGACAGGGTTTGAACGAGCAGTACTTC.

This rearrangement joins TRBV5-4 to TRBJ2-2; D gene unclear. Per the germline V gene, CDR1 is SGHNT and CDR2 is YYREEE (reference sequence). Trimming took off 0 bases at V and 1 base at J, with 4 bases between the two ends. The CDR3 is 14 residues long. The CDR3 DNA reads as TGTGCCAGCAGCTTGGGGGGGAACACCGGGGAGCTGTTTTTT. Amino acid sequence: CASSLGGNTGELFF.

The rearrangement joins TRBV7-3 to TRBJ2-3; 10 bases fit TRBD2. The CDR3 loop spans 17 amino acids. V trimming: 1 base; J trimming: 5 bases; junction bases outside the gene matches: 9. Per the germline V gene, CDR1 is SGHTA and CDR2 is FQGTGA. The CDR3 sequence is CASSLIASGRGGDTQYF. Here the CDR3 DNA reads TGTGCCAGCAGCTTAATCGCTAGCGGGAGAGGGGGAGATACGCAGTATTTT.

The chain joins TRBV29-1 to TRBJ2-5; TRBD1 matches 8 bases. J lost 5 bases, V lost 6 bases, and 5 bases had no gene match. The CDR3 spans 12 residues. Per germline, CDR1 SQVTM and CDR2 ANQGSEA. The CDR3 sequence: CSVTGDGETQYF. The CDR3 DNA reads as TGCAGCGTGACAGGGGACGGGGAGACCCAGTACTTC. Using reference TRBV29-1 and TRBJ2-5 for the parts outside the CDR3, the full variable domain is SAVISQKPSRDICQRGTSLTIQCQVDSQVTMMFWYRQQPGQSLTLIATANQGSEATYESGFVIDKFPISRPNLTFSTLTVSNMSPEDSSIYLCSVTGDGETQYFGPGTRLLVL.

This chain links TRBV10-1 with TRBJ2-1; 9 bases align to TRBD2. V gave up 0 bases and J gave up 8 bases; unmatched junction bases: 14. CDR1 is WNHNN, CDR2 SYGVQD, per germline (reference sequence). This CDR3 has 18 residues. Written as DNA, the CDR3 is TGCGCCAGCAGTGAGTCGACATTGCGGGAGGGCCTGCTCGATGAGCAGTTCTTC. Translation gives CASSESTLREGLLDEQFF.

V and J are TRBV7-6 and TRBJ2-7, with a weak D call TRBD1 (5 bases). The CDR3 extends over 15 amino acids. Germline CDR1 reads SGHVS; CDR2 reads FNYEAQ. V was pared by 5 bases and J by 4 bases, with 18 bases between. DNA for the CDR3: TGTGCCAGCAGCCTGGGGCCGACTGGGATGTACGAGCAGTACTTC. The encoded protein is CASSLGPTGMYEQYF.

The DNA for the CDR3 is TGTGCCAGCAGCTTAGCGCTCTCGAGGGCCACCGGGGAGCTGTTTTTT. This gives the protein CASSLALSRATGELFF. The chain employs TRBV7-8 and TRBJ2-2; weak D call: TRBD2 (5 bases). Germline V gene data show CDR1 as SGHVS and CDR2 as FQNEAQ. V lost 0 bases, J lost 4 bases, and 12 bases lay in between. CDR3 size: 16 residues. Together with reference TRBV7-8 and TRBJ2-2, the CDR3 gives the full variable domain: GAGVSQSPRYKVAKRGQDVALRCDPISGHVSLFWYQQALGQGPEFLTYFQNEAQLDKSGLPSDRFFAERPEGSVSTLKIQRTQQEDSAVYLCASSLALSRATGELFFGEGSRLTVL.

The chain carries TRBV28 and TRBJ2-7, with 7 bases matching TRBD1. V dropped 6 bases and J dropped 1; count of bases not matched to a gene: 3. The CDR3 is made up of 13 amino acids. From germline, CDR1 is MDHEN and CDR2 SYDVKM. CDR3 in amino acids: CASRTGQSYEQYF. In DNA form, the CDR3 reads TGTGCCAGCAGGACGGGACAGTCCTACGAGCAGTACTTC.

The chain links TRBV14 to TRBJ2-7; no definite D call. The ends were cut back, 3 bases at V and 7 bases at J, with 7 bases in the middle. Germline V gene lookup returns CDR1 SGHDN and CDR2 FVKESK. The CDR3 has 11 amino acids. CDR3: CASSQAREQYF. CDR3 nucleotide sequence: TGTGCCAGCAGCCAGGCCCGGGAGCAGTACTTC.